Following are 10 T cell receptor beta chains from one sample sequenced in a study of T cell responses to AZD1222 COVID-19 vaccine. Profiled with immunoSEQ multiplex PCR; TCRdb holds only in-frame clones, not every one. Among some 140,000 clones listed, under 95% were seen once. The material sequenced was peripheral blood, taken on day 0 of AZD1222 vaccination. These TCRs come from an adult in good health.

The genes are TRBV19 and TRBJ1-5; perhaps TRBD1 as D (6 bases). This CDR3 comprises 12 residues. Trimming stripped 5 bases from V and 7 bases from J, with 9 bases between. Germline lookup yields CDR1 LNHDA and CDR2 SQIVND (reference sequence). The CDR3 reads CASSLGGQPQHF. The CDR3 bases are TGTGCCAGTAGTCTCGGGGGCCAGCCCCAGCATTTT.

This chain joins TRBV6-1 and TRBJ2-7, with a possible D match to TRBD2 (5 bases). This CDR3 is 16 amino acids long. The V end was cut by 0 bases, the J end by 2 bases, with 14 bases between. Germline V gene lookup returns CDR1 MNHNS and CDR2 SASEGT. CDR3 sequence (DNA): TGTGCCAGCAGTGAAGCGGGAGTCTATATCCCCTACGAGCAGTACTTC. It codes for CASSEAGVYIPYEQYF.

The chain joins TRBV20-1 to TRBJ1-4; the D is unclear. V was trimmed by 6 bases and J by 7 bases, leaving 6 bases between them. The CDR3 spans 10 residues. Looked up from germline, CDR1 is DFQATT and CDR2 is SNEGSKA (reference sequence). CDR3 residues: CSALSEKLFF. DNA of the CDR3: TGCAGTGCCTTGAGTGAAAAACTGTTTTTT.

The chain joins TRBV27 to TRBJ2-3; D possibly corresponds to TRBD2 (6 bases). The CDR3 is made up of 16 amino acids. Trimming stripped 2 bases from V and 1 base from J, with 13 bases between. Germline V lookup: CDR1 MNHEY, CDR2 SMNVEV (reference sequence). CDR3 coding DNA: TGTGCCAGCAGTTTAGGTGGGAGGATCCGCACAGATACGCAGTATTTT. Translating gives CASSLGGRIRTDTQYF.

This chain connects TRBV7-9 to TRBJ2-1; perhaps TRBD2 as D (5 bases). Trimming cost V 1 base and J 9 bases, with 16 bases left between them. Germline CDR1 reads SEHNR; CDR2 reads FQNEAQ (reference sequence). The CDR3 loop spans 15 amino acids. The CDR3 coding sequence is TGTGCCAGCAGCTTAGAGGGAGACCTCACCCGTGAGCAGTTCTTC. This translates into CASSLEGDLTREQFF.

The gene calls are TRBV10-3 and TRBJ1-1; D remains ambiguous. This CDR3 has 14 residues. V dropped 8 bases and J dropped 4 bases, with 17 bases sitting between them. CDR1 is ENHRY and CDR2 is SYGVKD in the germline V gene. The CDR3 DNA follows: TGTGCCATCCTGGGCCACGTCGACGGCACTGAAGCTTTCTTT. This codes for CAILGHVDGTEAFF.

A single count supports this clone. CDR3: CASSRDSYNEQFF. The CDR3, as DNA: TGTGCCAGCAGCCGGGACAGCTACAATGAGCAGTTCTTC. The chain is built from TRBV7-2 and TRBJ2-1; 7 nucleotides align to TRBD1. V was pared by 5 bases and J by 3 bases, with 1 base of the junction left unmatched. This CDR3 has 13 residues. CDR1 and CDR2 from the germline V gene are SGHTA and FQGNSA.

The chain is built from TRBV19 and TRBJ1-2; D gene unclear. From germline, CDR1 is LNHDA and CDR2 SQIVND (reference sequence). The germline V and J ends were trimmed by 4 bases and 0 bases, with 18 bases remaining between them. CDR3 length equals 17 residues. CDR3 residues: CASSTPGRRFANYGYTF. CDR3 coding DNA: TGTGCCAGTAGTACCCCAGGTCGACGGTTCGCTAACTATGGCTACACCTTC.

The chain links TRBV27 to TRBJ2-1; no clear D gene. The CDR3 loop spans 14 amino acids. CDR1 MNHEY and CDR2 SMNVEV come from the germline V gene (reference sequence). V dropped 5 bases and J dropped 5 bases, with 13 bases sitting between them. The DNA for the CDR3 is TGTGCCAGCAGTCCTCGGAACAGACACAATGAGCAGTTCTTC. Its protein is CASSPRNRHNEQFF.

This clone was found once. The chain couples TRBV30 to TRBJ1-4, with D perhaps TRBD1 (5 bases). Per germline, CDR1 GTSNPN and CDR2 SVGIG (reference sequence). This CDR3 is 15 amino acids long. Trimming stripped 2 bases from V and 7 bases from J, with 17 bases between. CDR3 loop: CAWSPPTGLGEKLFF. The CDR3 bases are TGTGCCTGGAGTCCACCCACAGGTCTCGGTGAAAAACTGTTTTTT.